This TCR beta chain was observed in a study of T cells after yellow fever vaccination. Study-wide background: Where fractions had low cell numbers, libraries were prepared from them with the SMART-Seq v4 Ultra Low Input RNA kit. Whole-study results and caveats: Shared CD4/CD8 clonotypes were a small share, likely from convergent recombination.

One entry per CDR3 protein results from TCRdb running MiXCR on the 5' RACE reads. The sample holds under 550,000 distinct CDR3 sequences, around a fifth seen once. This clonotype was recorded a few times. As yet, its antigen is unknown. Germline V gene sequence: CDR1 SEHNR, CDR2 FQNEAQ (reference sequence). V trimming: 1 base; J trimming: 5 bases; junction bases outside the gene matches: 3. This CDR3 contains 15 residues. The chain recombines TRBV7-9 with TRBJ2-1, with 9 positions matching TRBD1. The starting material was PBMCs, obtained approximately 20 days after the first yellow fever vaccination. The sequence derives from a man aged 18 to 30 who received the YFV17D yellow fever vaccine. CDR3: CASSLGDRAHNEQFF. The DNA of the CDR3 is TGTGCCAGCAGCTTAGGGGACAGGGCCCACAATGAGCAGTTCTTC.